A single sample gave rise to the 30 T cell receptor beta chains below, sequenced in a study of early T cells in non-severe SARS-CoV-2 infection. TCRdb independently ran MiXCR on the 5' RACE reads; one entry per CDR3 protein. In the table there are 62,000 or so distinct CDR3 sequences, around 9.9% of which are singletons. The material sequenced was whole blood. All receptors come from an adult who was a healthcare worker with PCR-confirmed SARS-CoV-2 infection or an uninfected control (not recorded which).

The chain joins TRBV18 to TRBJ2-1; possible D gene TRBD2, 5 bases. The CDR3 spans 16 residues. Germline V gives CDR1 KGHSH, CDR2 LQKENI. Trimming removed 0 bases from V and 1 base from J, with 10 bases in between. The CDR3: CASSPPIGESYNEQFF. CDR3 coding DNA: TGTGCCAGCTCACCACCGATCGGGGAATCCTACAATGAGCAGTTCTTC.

This chain's CDR3 is CASSQSNRFNYGYTF. In DNA, the CDR3 is TGTGCCAGCAGCCAATCCAACAGGTTTAACTATGGCTACACCTTC. The chain joins TRBV3-1 to TRBJ1-2; possible D gene TRBD1, 5 bases. V was shortened by 2 bases and J by 1 base, with 11 bases between the two germline ends. This CDR3 comprises 15 residues. Germline V lookup: CDR1 LGHDT, CDR2 YNNKEL (reference sequence).

This clonotype was counted many times. The chain combines TRBV7-2 with TRBJ1-1; D is possibly TRBD1 (6 bases). This CDR3 is 14 amino acids long. Germline CDR1 and CDR2: SGHTA and FQGNSA. Between the trimmed V and J ends, which lost 6 bases and 0 bases, there was a span of 11 bases. This chain's CDR3 is CASSSDSLNTEAFF. The CDR3 DNA reads as TGTGCCAGCAGTTCGGACAGCCTGAACACTGAAGCTTTCTTT.

The sample holds a few counts of this clonotype. CDR3 DNA sequence: TGTGCCAGCAGCCTCGGACTTTTCAGCGAGCAGTACGTC. Its protein product is CASSLGLFSEQYV. The chain is built from TRBV5-5 and TRBJ2-7; a possible D gene is TRBD2 (5 bases). CDR3 size: 13 residues. Trimming removed 4 bases from V and 6 bases from J, with 14 bases in between. Looked up from germline, CDR1 is SGHKS and CDR2 is YYEKEE (reference sequence).

The chain employs TRBV12-3 or TRBV12-4 and TRBJ1-1; D is unresolved. The ends were cut back, 7 bases at V and 0 bases at J, with 18 bases in the middle. The CDR3 consists of 16 residues. CDR3 DNA: TGTGCCAGCACCCCGCAAAAGGTCAAGTTGAACACTGAAGCTTTCTTT. Translating gives CASTPQKVKLNTEAFF.

The V and J genes are TRBV5-6 and TRBJ1-3; the D is unclear. Germline V gene lookup returns CDR1 SGHDT and CDR2 YYEEEE. The V end lost 2 bases, the J end lost 1 base, and 10 bases lay between the germline ends. CDR3 length: 15 amino acids. The CDR3 region has the DNA TGTGCCAGCAGCTTTCGTGGGGTGTCTGGAAACACCATATATTTT. Translating it yields CASSFRGVSGNTIYF.

V is TRBV10-2 and J is TRBJ2-7; 10 nucleotides line up with TRBD1. Germline values: CDR1 WSHSY, CDR2 SAAADI. The CDR3 consists of 16 residues. The ends lost 5 bases at V and 1 base at J; junction bases unmatched: 8. The CDR3, as DNA: TGCGCCAGCAGTAACCCGGGACAGGGGAATTCCTACGAGCAGTACGTC. This encodes CASSNPGQGNSYEQYV.

A few counts support this clonotype. The chain has TRBV6-5 and TRBJ1-4, with 8 bases matching TRBD1. V lost 6 bases, J lost 7 bases, and 10 bases stayed unmatched. This CDR3 has 15 residues. The germline V gene encodes CDR1 MNHEY and CDR2 SVGAGI. The CDR3 coding sequence is TGTGCCAGCAGCATCGACAGGGGATCAGGTGAAAAACTGTTTTTT. Translation: CASSIDRGSGEKLFF.

This clonotype was detected many times. The V call is TRBV7-2, the J call TRBJ1-3; 8 bases line up with TRBD1. The CDR3 length is 17 residues. Germline lookup yields CDR1 SGHTA and CDR2 FQGNSA. The trim removed 5 bases at V and 0 bases at J, leaving 9 bases unmatched. The CDR3 loop is CASSPQGQVSSGNTIYF. CDR3 in DNA: TGTGCCAGCAGCCCACAGGGACAGGTCAGCTCTGGAAACACCATATATTTT.

There are a few counts of this clonotype. The chain is built from TRBV6-5 and TRBJ1-2; 7 bases match TRBD1. Germline CDR1 is MNHEY and CDR2 is SVGAGI. The CDR3 is 17 residues long. Trimming removed 0 bases from V and 1 base from J; junction bases left unmatched: 8. CDR3 coding DNA: TGTGCCAGCAGTTACTCGAGATGGACAGGCGATAACTATGGCTACACCTTC. Encoded protein: CASSYSRWTGDNYGYTF.

This clonotype occurred a few times. CDR3 DNA sequence: TGCGCCAGCAGCTTGGCTCAGGGTACGGGCTACGAGCAGTACGTC. It encodes CASSLAQGTGYEQYV. This chain connects TRBV5-1 to TRBJ2-7; D possibly corresponds to TRBD1 (5 bases). Germline V gives CDR1 SGHRS, CDR2 YFSETQ. V gave up 0 bases and J gave up 3 bases, with 13 bases separating them. The CDR3 length is 15 residues.

The V call is TRBV10-3, the J call TRBJ2-7; weak D call: TRBD1 (6 bases). The germline V gene has CDR1 ENHRY and CDR2 SYGVKD. V was shortened by 4 bases and J by 0 bases, with 7 bases between the two germline ends. The CDR3 is made up of 13 amino acids. CDR3 region: CAISGDISYEQYV. The CDR3 nucleotides read TGTGCCATCAGTGGGGACATCTCCTACGAGCAGTACGTC.

This clonotype ranks as medium-sized (0.01 to 0.1%). The chain carries TRBV20-1 and TRBJ1-3; 7 nucleotides match TRBD1. V lost 6 bases, J lost 8 bases, and 13 bases stayed unmatched. CDR3 size: 14 residues. Germline assignment: CDR1 DFQATT and CDR2 SNEGSKA (reference sequence). The CDR3 bases are TGCAGTGCCCCTCACACAGGGGCCGGAGACACCATATATTTT. Translation gives CSAPHTGAGDTIYF.

This chain links TRBV29-1 with TRBJ2-5, with TRBD1 matching over 8 bases. CDR1 and CDR2 from the germline V gene are SQVTM and ANQGSEA. The CDR3 is made up of 13 amino acids. Trimming took 7 bases from V and 0 from J; bases not matched to a gene: 4. In DNA, the CDR3 is TGCAGCGCCCGCAGGGGGCACCAAGAGACCCAGTACTTC. Its protein is CSARRGHQETQYF.

V is TRBV27 and J is TRBJ2-5, with 14 bases matching TRBD2. The ends lost 7 bases at V and 6 bases at J; junction bases unmatched: 10. The CDR3 contains 16 residues. CDR1 and CDR2 (germline): MNHEY, SMNVEV (reference sequence). As DNA, the CDR3 is TGTGCCAGCACAGCCCCCGGGACTAGCGGGGGAAAGACCCAGTACTTC. Translation: CASTAPGTSGGKTQYF.

This clonotype turned up a few times. The genes are TRBV3-1 and TRBJ2-5; D is possibly TRBD1 (5 bases). The CDR3 contains 17 residues. Germline assignment: CDR1 LGHDT and CDR2 YNNKEL (reference sequence). V dropped 0 bases and J dropped 4 bases, with 18 bases sitting between them. The CDR3 DNA reads as TGTGCCAGCAGCCAAGATCCGTTAAGATCCAGGGCAGAGACCCAGTACTTC. Translated, it gives CASSQDPLRSRAETQYF.

Many counts were recorded for this clonotype. V usage is TRBV21-1 and J usage is TRBJ2-7; the D call in the table, TRBD1, was not verified against the DNA. TRBV21-1 is flagged as a pseudogene. The CDR3 loop spans 13 amino acids. The CDR3 nucleotides read TGTGCCAGCAGCAAGGGCAGGGCGCGTGAGCAGTACGTC. It encodes CASSKGRAREQYV.

J is TRBJ2-2 and V is TRBV2; D is possibly TRBD2 (5 bases). The CDR3 consists of 13 residues. CDR1 and CDR2 (germline): SNHLY, FYNNEI. V was pared by 5 bases and J by 1 base, with 5 bases between. In DNA, the CDR3 is TGTGCCAGCAGTCGGGAGAACACCGGGGAGCTGTTTTTT. Its translation: CASSRENTGELFF.

This chain links TRBV7-2 with TRBJ2-3, with D possibly being TRBD1 (6 bases). The CDR3 length is 15 residues. V lost 5 bases and J lost 2, with 14 bases in between. CDR1 and CDR2 (germline): SGHTA, FQGNSA. CDR3: CASSPDRLFTDTQYF. The CDR3 DNA reads as TGTGCCAGCAGCCCGGACAGACTCTTCACAGATACGCAGTATTTT.

This clonotype was picked up a small number of times. This chain links TRBV6-6 with TRBJ1-2; 9 positions match TRBD1. The CDR3 is 12 amino acids. V lost 6 bases, J lost 7 bases, and 3 bases stayed unmatched. Germline CDR1 and CDR2: MNHNY and SVGAGI (reference sequence). The CDR3 DNA sequence: TGTGCCAGCAGACAGGGGGCAGGTGGCTACACCTTC. Its protein product is CASRQGAGGYTF.

The sample holds many counts of this clonotype. The rearrangement links TRBV5-1 to TRBJ2-1, with a tentative D call TRBD2 (7 bases). The CDR3 length is 21 residues. Germline loops: CDR1 SGHRS, CDR2 YFSETQ. V was shortened by 2 bases and J by 0 bases, with 27 bases between the two germline ends. CDR3 region: CASSLNAHLRGPRSSYNEQFF. CDR3 coding DNA: TGCGCCAGCAGCTTAAACGCCCACCTGCGGGGGCCCCGAAGCTCCTACAATGAGCAGTTCTTC.

This clonotype was picked up many times. The chain links TRBV2 to TRBJ1-1; no reliable D call. This CDR3 has 13 residues. Deletions cut 8 bases from V and 2 bases from J, with 12 bases between. Germline V gene sequence: CDR1 SNHLY, CDR2 FYNNEI. The CDR3 DNA reads as TGTGCCAGCGTTCCGGTTTTCAACACTGAAGCTTTCTTT. Translation gives CASVPVFNTEAFF.

The V and J genes are TRBV20-1 and TRBJ2-1, with 10 nucleotides matching TRBD1. The germline CDR1 and CDR2 sequences are DFQATT and SNEGSKA (reference sequence). J was trimmed by 3 bases and V by 5 bases; bases with no gene match: 10. The CDR3 consists of 16 residues. As DNA, the CDR3 is TGCAGTGCTCCTAGGCGACAGGGGGCATACTACAATGAGCAGTTCTTC. It encodes CSAPRRQGAYYNEQFF.

This clonotype was seen at least ten times. The V call is TRBV5-4, the J call TRBJ1-1; D might be TRBD1 (5 bases). Germline CDR1 is SGHNT and CDR2 is YYREEE (reference sequence). V lost 0 bases and J 2 bases, leaving 17 bases between the germline ends. The CDR3 has 17 residues. CDR3 sequence: CASSLGGGNTANTEAFF. The CDR3 DNA sequence: TGTGCCAGCAGCTTGGGTGGGGGGAATACGGCTAACACTGAAGCTTTCTTT.

The V and J genes are TRBV7-3 and TRBJ2-2; the D gene is possibly TRBD1 (5 bases). V shed 4 bases and J shed 1 base, with 10 bases lying between them. In germline, CDR1 is SGHTA, CDR2 FQGTGA. The CDR3 is 15 amino acids. Written as DNA, the CDR3 is TGTGCCAGCAGCTCGCAAGGGGTGAACACCGGGGAGCTGTTTTTT. Its translation is CASSSQGVNTGELFF.

The chain recombines TRBV20-1 with TRBJ1-5, with TRBD1 as a possible D gene (6 bases). The CDR3 consists of 13 residues. V gave up 2 bases and J gave up 7 bases, with 12 bases separating them. Per germline, CDR1 DFQATT and CDR2 SNEGSKA (reference sequence). The CDR3 is CSARRGEGQPQHF. As DNA, the CDR3 is TGCAGTGCTAGAAGGGGGGAGGGACAGCCCCAGCATTTT.

The chain has TRBV24-1 and TRBJ2-1, with a tentative D call TRBD1 (6 bases). The V end was cut by 4 bases, the J end by 0 bases, with 12 bases between. Per the germline V gene, CDR1 is KGHDR and CDR2 is SFDVKD. The CDR3 totals 16 residues. The CDR3 DNA reads as TGTGCCACCAGTGACCCTACAGGGAGCTCCTACAATGAGCAGTTCTTC. It codes for CATSDPTGSSYNEQFF.

The V call is TRBV6-1, the J call TRBJ1-1, with unresolved D. CDR3 size: 14 residues. Germline CDR1 is MNHNS and CDR2 is SASEGT. Trimming took 2 bases from V and 0 from J, leaving 7 bases between them. CDR3 coding DNA: TGTGCCAGCAGTGAACACAGCATGAACACTGAAGCTTTCTTT. Protein: CASSEHSMNTEAFF.

This clonotype was recorded a few times. The V call is TRBV5-1, the J call TRBJ1-4, with D possibly TRBD1 on 5 matching bases. The CDR3 has 13 residues. Trimming shortened V by 7 bases and J by 4 bases, and 11 bases separated the two germline ends. Germline V gene data show CDR1 as SGHRS and CDR2 as YFSETQ. CDR3 loop: CASGGDNNEKLFF. The CDR3 nucleotides read TGCGCCAGCGGGGGAGATAATAATGAAAAACTGTTTTTT.

CDR3 nucleotides: TGCGCCAGCAGCCAATTCAGCTCTGGAAACACCATATATTTT. It is translated as CASSQFSSGNTIYF. The V call is TRBV4-1, the J call TRBJ1-3; D remains ambiguous. V shed 2 bases and J shed 0 bases, with 5 bases lying between them. Germline V gives CDR1 MGHRA, CDR2 YSYEKL. This CDR3 is built from 14 residues.